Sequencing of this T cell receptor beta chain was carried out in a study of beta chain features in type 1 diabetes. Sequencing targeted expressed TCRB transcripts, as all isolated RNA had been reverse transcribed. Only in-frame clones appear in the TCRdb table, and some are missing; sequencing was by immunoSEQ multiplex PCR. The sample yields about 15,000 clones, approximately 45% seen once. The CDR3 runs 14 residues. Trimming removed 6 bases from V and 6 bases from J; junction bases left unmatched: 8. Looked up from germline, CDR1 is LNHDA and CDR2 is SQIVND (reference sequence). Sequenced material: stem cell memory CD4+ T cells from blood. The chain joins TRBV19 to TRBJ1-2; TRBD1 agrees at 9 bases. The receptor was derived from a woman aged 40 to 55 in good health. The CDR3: CASSEHWTGDGYTF. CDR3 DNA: TGTGCCAGTAGCGAACACTGGACAGGGGATGGCTACACCTTC.